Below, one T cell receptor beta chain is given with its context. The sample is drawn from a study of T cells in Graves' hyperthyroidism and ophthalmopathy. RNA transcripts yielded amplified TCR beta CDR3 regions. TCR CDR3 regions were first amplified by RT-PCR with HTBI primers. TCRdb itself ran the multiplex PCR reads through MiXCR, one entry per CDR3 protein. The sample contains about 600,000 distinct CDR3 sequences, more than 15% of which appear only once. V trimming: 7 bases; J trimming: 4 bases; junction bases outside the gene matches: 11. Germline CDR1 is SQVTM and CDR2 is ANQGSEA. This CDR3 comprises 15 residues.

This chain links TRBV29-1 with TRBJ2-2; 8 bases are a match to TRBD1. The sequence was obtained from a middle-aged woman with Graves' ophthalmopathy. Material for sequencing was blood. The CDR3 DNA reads TGCAGCGCTCGGCCGACAGGGGTCTTCACCGGGGAGCTGTTTTTT. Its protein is CSARPTGVFTGELFF.